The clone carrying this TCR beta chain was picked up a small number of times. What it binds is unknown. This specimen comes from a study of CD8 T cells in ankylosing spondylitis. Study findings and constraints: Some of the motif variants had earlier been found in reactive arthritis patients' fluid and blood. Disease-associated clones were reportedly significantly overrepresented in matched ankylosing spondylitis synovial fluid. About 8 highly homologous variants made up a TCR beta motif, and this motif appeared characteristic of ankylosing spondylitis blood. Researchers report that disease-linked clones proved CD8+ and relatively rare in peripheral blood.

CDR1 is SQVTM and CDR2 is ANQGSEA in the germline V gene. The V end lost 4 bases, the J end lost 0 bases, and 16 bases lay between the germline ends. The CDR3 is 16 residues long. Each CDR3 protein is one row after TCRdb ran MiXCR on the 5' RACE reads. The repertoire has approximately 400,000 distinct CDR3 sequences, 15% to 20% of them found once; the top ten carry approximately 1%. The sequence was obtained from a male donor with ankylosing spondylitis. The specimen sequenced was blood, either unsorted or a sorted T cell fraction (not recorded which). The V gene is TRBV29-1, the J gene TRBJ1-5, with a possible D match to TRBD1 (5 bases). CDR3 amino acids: CSVGESGHHSNQPQHF. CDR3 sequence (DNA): TGCAGCGTTGGAGAGTCCGGACACCATAGCAATCAGCCCCAGCATTTT. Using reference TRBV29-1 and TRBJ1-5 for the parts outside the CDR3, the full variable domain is SAVISQKPSRDICQRGTSLTIQCQVDSQVTMMFWYRQQPGQSLTLIATANQGSEATYESGFVIDKFPISRPNLTFSTLTVSNMSPEDSSIYLCSVGESGHHSNQPQHFGDGTRLSIL.